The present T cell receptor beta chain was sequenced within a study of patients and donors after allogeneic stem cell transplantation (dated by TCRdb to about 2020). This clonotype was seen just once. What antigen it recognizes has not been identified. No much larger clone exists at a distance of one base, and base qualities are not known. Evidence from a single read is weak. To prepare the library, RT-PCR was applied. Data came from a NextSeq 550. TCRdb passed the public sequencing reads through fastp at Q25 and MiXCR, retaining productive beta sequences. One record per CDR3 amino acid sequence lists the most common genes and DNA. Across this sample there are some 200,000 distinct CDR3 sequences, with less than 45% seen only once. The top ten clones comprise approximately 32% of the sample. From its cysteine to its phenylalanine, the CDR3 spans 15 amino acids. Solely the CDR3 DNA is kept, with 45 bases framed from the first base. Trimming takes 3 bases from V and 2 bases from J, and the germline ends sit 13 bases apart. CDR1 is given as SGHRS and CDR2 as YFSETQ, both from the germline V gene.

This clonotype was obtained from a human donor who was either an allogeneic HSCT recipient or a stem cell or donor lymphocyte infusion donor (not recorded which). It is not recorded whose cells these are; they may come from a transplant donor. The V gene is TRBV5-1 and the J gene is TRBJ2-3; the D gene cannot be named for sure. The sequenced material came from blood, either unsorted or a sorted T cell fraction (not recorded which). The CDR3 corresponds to CASSSSGPNTDTQYF. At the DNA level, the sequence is TGCGCCAGCAGCTCGTCAGGACCCAACACAGATACGCAGTATTTT.